The present T cell receptor beta chain was sequenced within a study of cytomegalovirus exposure and HLA in healthy donors. The table lists this clone with a count of one. The CDR3 consists of 16 residues. V dropped 4 bases and J dropped 4; count of bases not matched to a gene: 8. Germline V gene lookup returns CDR1 SGHVS and CDR2 FQNEAQ. Profiling relied on immunoSEQ multiplex PCR, and the TCRdb table lists in-frame clones only, not all of them. The sample carries about 110,000 clones, 70% to 85% recorded once. This TCR was sampled from a woman between 18 and 29 years old in good health and CMV-seronegative. The source material was PBMCs. The chain couples TRBV7-8 to TRBJ1-1, with TRBD1 identical over 11 bases. The CDR3 bases are TGTGCCAGCAGCTCCCTATTGGGACAGGGGGTCACTGAAGCTTTCTTT. This codes for CASSSLLGQGVTEAFF.